The following is a T cell receptor (beta chain) sequence with its context. In the authors' workflow: Amplification of reference gene primers provided the estimated nucleated cell counts. Produced via immunoSEQ multiplex PCR; TCRdb's table is partial and in-frame only. The DNA gave D and trimming, while V, J and clone size come from that table. The data contain under 95,000 clones, less than 90% of them singletons. V was trimmed by 0 bases and J by 4 bases, leaving 6 bases between them. The CDR3 loop spans 14 amino acids. The germline V gene has CDR1 SGHDN and CDR2 FVKESK. These data originate in a study of blood T cell repertoires in COVID-19. About the study: Collection of acute and convalescent COVID-19 samples took place in the United States, Italy and Spain. Sources were T cells, B-cell-depleted T cells, or PBMCs; the material itself was cDNA or gDNA.

The source is a woman aged 80 or over with acute or convalescent COVID-19. This sequence joins TRBV14 and TRBJ2-2, with unresolved D. Sample: peripheral blood. The CDR3 nucleotides are TGTGCCAGCAGCCAAGAGAGCATCACCGGGGAGCTGTTTTTT. It is translated as CASSQESITGELFF.